What follows are 7 T cell receptor beta chains derived from one specimen sequenced in a study of cytomegalovirus exposure and HLA in healthy donors listed by TCRdb under 2017. Library prep was done by the immunoSEQ multiplex PCR assay. For the multiplex PCR, a mixture combining 60 forward primers for TCR Vbeta segments and 13 reverse primers for TCR Jbeta segments was used. What TCRdb holds here is the immuneACCESS table cut down to in-frame rearrangements. Part of the clones is not present; checked against another copy, under half of the missing clones reflect an unresolved V gene, and the others are unexplained. Within this sample are 200,000 or so clones, with about four fifths of them counted one time only. The ten largest clones add up to approximately 2.9% of the sample. The sample consisted of PBMCs. All receptors derive from a woman aged 45-65 years in good health and CMV-seropositive.

The V call is TRBV4-2, the J call TRBJ2-5; 8 nucleotides agree with TRBD2. This CDR3 is built from 15 residues. Germline-derived CDR1 and CDR2 are LGHNA and YNFKEQ. Germline trimming cut 4 bases from V and 1 base from J; bases unmatched to any gene: 5. The CDR3 loop reads CASSRQRGGQETQYF. The CDR3 DNA is TGTGCCAGCAGCCGCCAACGGGGGGGCCAAGAGACCCAGTACTTC.

V and J are TRBV7-3 and TRBJ2-3; 16 bases fit TRBD2. CDR1 is SGHTA, CDR2 FQGTGA, per germline. After removal of 5 bases from V and 13 bases from J, the junction contained 6 bases not matched to a gene. CDR3 length equals 14 residues. The CDR3: CASSPGTSGGAEYF. In DNA, the CDR3 is TGTGCCAGCAGCCCCGGGACTAGCGGGGGGGCCGAGTATTTT.

The chain joins TRBV5-1 to TRBJ2-7; tentatively, D is TRBD1 (5 bases). The CDR3 is made up of 13 amino acids. Trimming removed 4 bases from V and 2 bases from J, with 10 bases in between. Germline V CDR1 and CDR2: SGHRS, YFSETQ. CDR3 bases: TGCGCCAGCAGCGCAACAGGTCCCTACGAGCAGTACTTC. This sequence encodes CASSATGPYEQYF.

J is TRBJ1-1 and V is TRBV6-6, with a possible D match to TRBD1 (6 bases). CDR3 size: 15 residues. Trimming took 1 base from V and 0 from J, leaving 9 bases between them. Germline V gives CDR1 MNHNY, CDR2 SVGAGI (reference sequence). CDR3 sequence reads: CASSYLRGMNTEAFF. CDR3 nucleotide sequence: TGTGCCAGCAGTTACTTAAGGGGGATGAACACTGAAGCTTTCTTT.

The V gene is TRBV5-1, the J gene TRBJ2-4; 11 bases align to TRBD2. V lost 3 bases, J lost 8 bases, and 10 bases stayed unmatched. This CDR3 spans 16 amino acids. Germline assignment: CDR1 SGHRS and CDR2 YFSETQ. The CDR3 sequence: CASSSVAGGLIYIQYF. CDR3 DNA: TGCGCCAGCAGCTCCGTAGCGGGGGGGCTCATCTACATTCAGTACTTC.

The chain links TRBV4-3 to TRBJ2-3; 10 nucleotides line up with TRBD2. J lost 1 base, V lost 0 bases, and 4 bases had no gene match. This CDR3 comprises 17 residues. The germline V gene has CDR1 LGHNA and CDR2 YSLEER. CDR3 residues: CASSQDLLAGGTDTQYF. DNA of the CDR3: TGCGCCAGCAGCCAAGATCTCCTAGCGGGGGGCACAGATACGCAGTATTTT.

The CDR3 here is CSVNRESDTGELFF. The CDR3 coding sequence is TGCAGCGTTAACAGGGAGTCTGACACCGGGGAGCTGTTTTTT. The chain carries TRBV29-1 and TRBJ2-2, with D possibly matching TRBD1 (6 bases). Germline-derived CDR1 and CDR2 are SQVTM and ANQGSEA. V lost 5 bases and J 3 bases, leaving 13 bases between the germline ends. This CDR3 is 14 amino acids long.